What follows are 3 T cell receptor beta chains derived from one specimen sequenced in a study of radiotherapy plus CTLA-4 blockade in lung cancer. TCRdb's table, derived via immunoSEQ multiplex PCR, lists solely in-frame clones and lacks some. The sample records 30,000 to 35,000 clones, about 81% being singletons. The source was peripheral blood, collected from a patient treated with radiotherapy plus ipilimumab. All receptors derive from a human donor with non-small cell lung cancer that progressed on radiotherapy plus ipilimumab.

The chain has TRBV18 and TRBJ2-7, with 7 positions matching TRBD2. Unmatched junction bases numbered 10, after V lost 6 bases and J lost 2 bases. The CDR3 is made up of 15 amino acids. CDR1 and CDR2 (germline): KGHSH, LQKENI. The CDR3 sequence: CASSRGRVDTYEQYF. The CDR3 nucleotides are TGTGCCAGCTCCCGGGGGAGGGTTGATACCTACGAGCAGTACTTC.

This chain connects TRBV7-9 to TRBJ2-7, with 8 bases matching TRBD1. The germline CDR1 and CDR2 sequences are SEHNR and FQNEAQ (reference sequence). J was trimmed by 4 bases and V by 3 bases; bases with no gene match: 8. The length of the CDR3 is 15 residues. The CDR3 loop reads CASSLADRGPYEQYF. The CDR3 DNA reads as TGTGCCAGCAGCTTGGCTGACAGGGGCCCATACGAGCAGTACTTC.

CDR3 DNA sequence: TGTGCCAGCAGCCAAGATCGACAGGGGAGCGAAAAACTGTTTTTT. Its protein product is CASSQDRQGSEKLFF. The chain is built from TRBV4-2 and TRBJ1-4; TRBD1 aligns across 8 bases. Trimming took 0 bases from V and 8 from J; bases not matched to a gene: 5. The CDR3 runs to 15 residues. Looked up from germline, CDR1 is LGHNA and CDR2 is YNFKEQ.